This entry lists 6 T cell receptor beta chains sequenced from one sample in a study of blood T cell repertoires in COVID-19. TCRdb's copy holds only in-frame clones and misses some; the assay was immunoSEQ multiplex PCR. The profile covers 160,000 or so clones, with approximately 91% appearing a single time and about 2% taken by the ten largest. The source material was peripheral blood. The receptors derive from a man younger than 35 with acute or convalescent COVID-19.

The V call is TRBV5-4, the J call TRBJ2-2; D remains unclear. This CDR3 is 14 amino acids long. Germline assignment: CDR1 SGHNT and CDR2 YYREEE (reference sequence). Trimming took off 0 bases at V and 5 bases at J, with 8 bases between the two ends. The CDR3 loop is CASSLDGRTGELFF. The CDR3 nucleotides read TGTGCCAGCAGCTTGGATGGTAGAACCGGGGAGCTGTTTTTT.

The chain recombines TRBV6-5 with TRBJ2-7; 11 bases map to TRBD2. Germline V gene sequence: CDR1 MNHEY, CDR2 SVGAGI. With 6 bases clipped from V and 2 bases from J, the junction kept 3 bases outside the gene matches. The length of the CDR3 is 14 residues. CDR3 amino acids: CASRLAGVAYEQYF. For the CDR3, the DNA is TGTGCCAGCAGACTAGCGGGAGTGGCCTACGAGCAGTACTTC.

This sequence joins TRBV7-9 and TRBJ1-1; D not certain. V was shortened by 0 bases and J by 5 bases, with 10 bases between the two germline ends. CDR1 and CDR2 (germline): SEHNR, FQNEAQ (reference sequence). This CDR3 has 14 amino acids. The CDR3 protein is CASSLAPRLTEAFF. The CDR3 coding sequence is TGTGCCAGCAGCTTAGCGCCGAGGCTGACTGAAGCTTTCTTT.

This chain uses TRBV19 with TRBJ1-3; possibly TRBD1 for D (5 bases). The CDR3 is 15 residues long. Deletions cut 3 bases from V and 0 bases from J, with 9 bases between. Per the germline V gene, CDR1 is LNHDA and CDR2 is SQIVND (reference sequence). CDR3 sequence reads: CASSIGTSSGNTIYF. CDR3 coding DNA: TGTGCCAGTAGTATCGGGACTAGCTCTGGAAACACCATATATTTT.

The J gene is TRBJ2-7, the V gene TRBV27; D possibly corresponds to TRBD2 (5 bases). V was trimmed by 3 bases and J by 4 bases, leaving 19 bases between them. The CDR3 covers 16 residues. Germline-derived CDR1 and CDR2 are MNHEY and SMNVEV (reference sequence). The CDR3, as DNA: TGTGCCAGCAGTTTCTCACGGGGTCCCGCCGGGTACGAGCAGTACTTC. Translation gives CASSFSRGPAGYEQYF.

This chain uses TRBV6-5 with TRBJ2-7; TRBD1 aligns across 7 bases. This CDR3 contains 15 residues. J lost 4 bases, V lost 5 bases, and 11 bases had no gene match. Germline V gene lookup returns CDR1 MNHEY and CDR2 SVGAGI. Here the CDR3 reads CASSHRQGTIYEQYF. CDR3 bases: TGTGCCAGCAGTCACCGACAGGGTACTATATACGAGCAGTACTTC.